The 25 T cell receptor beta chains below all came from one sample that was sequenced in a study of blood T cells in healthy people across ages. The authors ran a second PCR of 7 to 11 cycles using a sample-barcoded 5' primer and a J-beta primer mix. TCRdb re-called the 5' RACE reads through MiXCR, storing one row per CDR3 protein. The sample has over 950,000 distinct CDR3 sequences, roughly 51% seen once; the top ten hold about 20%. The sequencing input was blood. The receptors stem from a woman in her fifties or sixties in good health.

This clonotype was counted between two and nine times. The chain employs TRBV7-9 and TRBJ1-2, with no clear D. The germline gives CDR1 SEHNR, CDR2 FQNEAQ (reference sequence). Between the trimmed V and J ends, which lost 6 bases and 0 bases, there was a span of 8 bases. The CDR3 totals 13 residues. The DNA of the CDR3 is TGTGCCAGCAGGGGCAATTCTAACTATGGCTACACCTTC. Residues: CASRGNSNYGYTF.

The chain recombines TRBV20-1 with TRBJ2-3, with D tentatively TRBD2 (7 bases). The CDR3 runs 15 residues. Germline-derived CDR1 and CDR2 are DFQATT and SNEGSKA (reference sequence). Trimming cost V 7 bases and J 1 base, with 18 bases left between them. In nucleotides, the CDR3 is TGCAGTGTCAGGGGATTTGCGGGGGGCACAGATACGCAGTATTTT. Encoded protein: CSVRGFAGGTDTQYF.

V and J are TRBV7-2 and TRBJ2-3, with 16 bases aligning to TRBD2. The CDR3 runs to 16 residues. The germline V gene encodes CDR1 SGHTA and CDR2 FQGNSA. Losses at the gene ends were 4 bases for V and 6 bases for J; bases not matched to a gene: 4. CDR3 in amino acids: CASSSGTSGRVDTQYF. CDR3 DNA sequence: TGTGCCAGCAGCTCTGGGACTAGCGGGAGGGTTGATACGCAGTATTTT.

CDR3 protein: CSAWSSNTGELFF. CDR3 DNA sequence: TGCAGCGCTTGGTCATCGAACACCGGGGAGCTGTTTTTT. The rearrangement joins TRBV29-1 to TRBJ2-2, with no clear D. Germline values: CDR1 SQVTM, CDR2 ANQGSEA. The CDR3 runs 13 residues. Trimming removed 7 bases from V and 0 bases from J, with 9 bases in between.

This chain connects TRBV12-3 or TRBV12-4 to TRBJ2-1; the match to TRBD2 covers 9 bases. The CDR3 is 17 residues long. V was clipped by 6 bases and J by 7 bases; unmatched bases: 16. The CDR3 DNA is TGTGCCAGCAGCCCAACCCCCGGGCGGGAGGGCCTTAATGAGCAGTTCTTC. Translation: CASSPTPGREGLNEQFF.

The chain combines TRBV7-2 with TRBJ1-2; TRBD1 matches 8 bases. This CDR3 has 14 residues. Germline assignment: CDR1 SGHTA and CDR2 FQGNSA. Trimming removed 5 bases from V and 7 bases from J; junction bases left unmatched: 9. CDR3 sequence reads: CASSALDRVGGYTF. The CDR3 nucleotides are TGTGCCAGCAGCGCACTGGACAGGGTGGGTGGCTACACCTTC.

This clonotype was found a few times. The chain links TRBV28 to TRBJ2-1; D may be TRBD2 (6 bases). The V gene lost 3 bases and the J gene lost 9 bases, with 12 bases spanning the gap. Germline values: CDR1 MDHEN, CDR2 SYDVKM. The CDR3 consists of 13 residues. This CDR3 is CASSFGGGSEQFF. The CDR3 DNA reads TGTGCCAGCAGTTTTGGGGGAGGCAGTGAGCAGTTCTTC.

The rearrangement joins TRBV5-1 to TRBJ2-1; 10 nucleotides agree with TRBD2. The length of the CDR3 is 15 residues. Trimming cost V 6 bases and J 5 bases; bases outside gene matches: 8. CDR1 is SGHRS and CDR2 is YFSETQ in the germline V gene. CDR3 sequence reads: CASTLLAGDDNEQFF. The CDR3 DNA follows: TGCGCCAGCACCCTCCTAGCGGGGGATGACAATGAGCAGTTCTTC. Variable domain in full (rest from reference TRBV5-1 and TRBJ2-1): KAGVTQTPRYLIKTRGQQVTLSCSPISGHRSVSWYQQTPGQGLQFLFEYFSETQRNKGNFPGRFSGRQFSNSRSEMNVSTLELGDSALYLCASTLLAGDDNEQFFGPGTRLTVL.

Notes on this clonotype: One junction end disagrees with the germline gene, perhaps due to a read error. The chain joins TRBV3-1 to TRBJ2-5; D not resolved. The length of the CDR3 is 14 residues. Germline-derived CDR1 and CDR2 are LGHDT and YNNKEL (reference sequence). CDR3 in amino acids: CAGSLWTSQETQYF. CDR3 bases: TGTGCCGGCAGCCTGTGGACCTCCCAAGAGACCCAGTACTTC.

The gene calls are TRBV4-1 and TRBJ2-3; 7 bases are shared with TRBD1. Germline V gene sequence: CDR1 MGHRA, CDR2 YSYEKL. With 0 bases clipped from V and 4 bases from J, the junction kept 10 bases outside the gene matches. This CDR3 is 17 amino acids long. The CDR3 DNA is TGCGCCAGCAGCCAAGATAGAGAGACAGGGTTCGCAGATACGCAGTATTTT. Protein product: CASSQDRETGFADTQYF.

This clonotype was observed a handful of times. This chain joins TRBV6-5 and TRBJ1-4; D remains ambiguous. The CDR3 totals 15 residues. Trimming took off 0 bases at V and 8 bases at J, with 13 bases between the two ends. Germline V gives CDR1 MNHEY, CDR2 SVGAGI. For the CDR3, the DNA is TGTGCCAGCAGTTACTCGACCGGGATTGAGGAAAAACTGTTTTTT. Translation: CASSYSTGIEEKLFF.

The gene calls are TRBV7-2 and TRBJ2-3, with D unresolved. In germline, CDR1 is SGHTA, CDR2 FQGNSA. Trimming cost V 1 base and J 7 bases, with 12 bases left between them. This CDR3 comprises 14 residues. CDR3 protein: CASSLEALGHTQYF. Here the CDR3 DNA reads TGTGCCAGCAGCTTAGAAGCTCTAGGCCATACGCAGTATTTT.

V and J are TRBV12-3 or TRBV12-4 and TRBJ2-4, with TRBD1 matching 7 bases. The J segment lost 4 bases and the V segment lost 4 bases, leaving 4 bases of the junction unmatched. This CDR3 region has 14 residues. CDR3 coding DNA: TGTGCCAGCAGTTCCGGGACAGAAAAAAACATTCAGTACTTC. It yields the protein CASSSGTEKNIQYF.

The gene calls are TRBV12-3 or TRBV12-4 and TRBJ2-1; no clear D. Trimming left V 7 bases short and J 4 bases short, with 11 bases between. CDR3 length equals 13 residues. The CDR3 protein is CASKHVRYNEQFF. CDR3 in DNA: TGTGCCAGCAAGCACGTCCGATACAATGAGCAGTTCTTC.

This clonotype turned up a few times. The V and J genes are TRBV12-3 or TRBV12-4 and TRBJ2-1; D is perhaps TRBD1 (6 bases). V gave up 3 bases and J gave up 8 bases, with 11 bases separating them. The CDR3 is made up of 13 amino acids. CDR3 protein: CASSLGHQDEQFF. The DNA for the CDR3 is TGTGCCAGCAGTTTGGGACACCAGGATGAGCAGTTCTTC.

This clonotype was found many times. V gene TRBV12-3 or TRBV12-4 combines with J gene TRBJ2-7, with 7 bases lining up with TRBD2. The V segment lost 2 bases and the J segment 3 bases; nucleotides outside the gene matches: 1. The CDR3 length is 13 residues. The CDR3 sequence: CASSLLAVYEQYF. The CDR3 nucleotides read TGTGCCAGCAGTTTACTAGCGGTCTACGAGCAGTACTTC.

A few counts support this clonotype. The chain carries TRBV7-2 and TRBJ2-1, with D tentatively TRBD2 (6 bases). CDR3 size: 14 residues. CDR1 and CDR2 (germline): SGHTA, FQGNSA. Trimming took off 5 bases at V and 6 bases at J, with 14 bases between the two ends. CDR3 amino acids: CASSPWGSGNEQFF. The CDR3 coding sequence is TGTGCCAGCAGCCCCTGGGGTAGCGGCAATGAGCAGTTCTTC.

The CDR3 DNA follows: TGTGCCAGCAGTTACTCTCGGGCCCCAGGGACCTACGAGCAGTACTTC. This encodes CASSYSRAPGTYEQYF. The gene calls are TRBV6-5 and TRBJ2-7; tentative D call: TRBD1 (5 bases). The CDR3 has 16 amino acids. Between the trimmed V and J ends, which lost 0 bases and 2 bases, there was a span of 14 bases. Germline lookup yields CDR1 MNHEY and CDR2 SVGAGI.

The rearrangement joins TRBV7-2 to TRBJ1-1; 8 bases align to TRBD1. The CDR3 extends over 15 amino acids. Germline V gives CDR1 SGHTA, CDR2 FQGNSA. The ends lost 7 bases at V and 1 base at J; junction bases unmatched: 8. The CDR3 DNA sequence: TGTGCCAGCATTTCGGGGGGGACAGGGAACACTGAAGCTTTCTTT. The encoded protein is CASISGGTGNTEAFF.

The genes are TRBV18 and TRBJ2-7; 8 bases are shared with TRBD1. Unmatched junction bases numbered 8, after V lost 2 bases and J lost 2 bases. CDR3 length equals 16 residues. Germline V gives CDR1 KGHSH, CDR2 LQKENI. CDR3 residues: CASSPNPGGGTYEQYF. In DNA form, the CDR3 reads TGTGCCAGCTCACCAAACCCAGGGGGCGGAACCTACGAGCAGTACTTC.

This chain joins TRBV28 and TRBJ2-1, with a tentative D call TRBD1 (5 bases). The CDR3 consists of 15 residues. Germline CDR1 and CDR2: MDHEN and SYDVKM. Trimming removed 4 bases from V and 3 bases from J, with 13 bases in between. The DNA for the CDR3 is TGTGCCAGCAGTTCGTACAGGTCCTACTACAATGAGCAGTTCTTC. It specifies CASSSYRSYYNEQFF.

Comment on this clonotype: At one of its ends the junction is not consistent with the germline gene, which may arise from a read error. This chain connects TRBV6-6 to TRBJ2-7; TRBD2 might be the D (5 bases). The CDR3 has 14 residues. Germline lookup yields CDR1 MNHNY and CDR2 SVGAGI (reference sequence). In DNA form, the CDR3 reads TGTGCTAGCAGAGGAGCGGTTAGCTCCTACGAGCAGTACTTC. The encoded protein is CASRGAVSSYEQYF.

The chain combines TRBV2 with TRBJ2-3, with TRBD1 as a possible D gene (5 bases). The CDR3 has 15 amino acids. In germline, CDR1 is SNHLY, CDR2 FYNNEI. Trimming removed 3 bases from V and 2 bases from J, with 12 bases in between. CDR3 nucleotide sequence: TGTGCCAGCAGTGATGGGGCATCCATCACAGATACGCAGTATTTT. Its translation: CASSDGASITDTQYF.

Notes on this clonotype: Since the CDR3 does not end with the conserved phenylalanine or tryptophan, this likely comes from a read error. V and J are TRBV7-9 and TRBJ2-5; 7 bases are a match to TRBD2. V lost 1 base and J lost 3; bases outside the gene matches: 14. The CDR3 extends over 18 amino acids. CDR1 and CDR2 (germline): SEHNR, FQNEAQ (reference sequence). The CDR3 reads CASSLVSLRETRKETQYS. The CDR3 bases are TGTGCCAGCAGCTTAGTTTCATTGCGGGAGACCCGGAAAGAGACCCAGTACTCC.

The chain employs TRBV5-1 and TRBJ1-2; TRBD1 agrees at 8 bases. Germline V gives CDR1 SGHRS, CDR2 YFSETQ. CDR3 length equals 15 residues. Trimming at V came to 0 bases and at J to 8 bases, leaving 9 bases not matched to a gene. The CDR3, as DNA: TGCGCCAGCAGCTTGGAGGACAGGGCTGTCGCGGGCTACACCTTC. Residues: CASSLEDRAVAGYTF.